This T cell receptor (beta chain) was observed in a study of cytomegalovirus exposure and HLA in healthy donors. Overall study context: It was reported in a later analysis that the same platform had been used for the 120 validation repertoires as for the roughly 670 first-cohort repertoires.

Whole-study findings and limits: Overall, under 200 TCR beta chains were annotated as cytomegalovirus-associated. One later analysis, an examination of the 100 to 150 validation repertoires, found that first-cohort TCR clusters tended to co-occur in them.

Regarding this clone: Its specificity is not known.

Assay: immunoSEQ multiplex PCR; the TCRdb copy retains only in-frame clones and omits some. The data show over 250,000 clones, around 85% seen once. Germline V gene data show CDR1 as MNHEY and CDR2 as SVGAGI. The CDR3 covers 15 residues. Trimming removed 6 bases from V and 3 bases from J; junction bases left unmatched: 6. While the first cohort had fewer than 850 subjects, the donors belonged to the separate validation cohort of 120 subjects. V gene TRBV6-5 combines with J gene TRBJ1-5, with 9 nucleotides matching TRBD1. Material: PBMCs. This receptor was obtained from a woman aged 18-29 years in good health and CMV-seronegative. CDR3 sequence reads: CASRRGTGPNQPQHF. CDR3 nucleotides: TGTGCCAGCAGAAGGGGGACAGGGCCCAATCAGCCCCAGCATTTT.